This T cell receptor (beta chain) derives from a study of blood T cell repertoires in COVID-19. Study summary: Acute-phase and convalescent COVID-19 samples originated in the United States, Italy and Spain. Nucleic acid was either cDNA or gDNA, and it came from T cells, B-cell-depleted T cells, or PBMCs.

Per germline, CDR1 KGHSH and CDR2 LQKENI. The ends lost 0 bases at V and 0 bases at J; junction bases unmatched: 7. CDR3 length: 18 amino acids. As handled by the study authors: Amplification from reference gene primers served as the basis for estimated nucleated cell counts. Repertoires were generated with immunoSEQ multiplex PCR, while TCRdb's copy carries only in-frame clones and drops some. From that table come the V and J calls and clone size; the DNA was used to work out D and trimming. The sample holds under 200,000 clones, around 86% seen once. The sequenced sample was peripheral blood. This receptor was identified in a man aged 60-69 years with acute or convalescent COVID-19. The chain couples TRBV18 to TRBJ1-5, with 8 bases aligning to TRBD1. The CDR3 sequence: CASSPPGTGFLSNQPQHF. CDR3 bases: TGTGCCAGCTCACCACCGGGGACAGGTTTTCTTAGCAATCAGCCCCAGCATTTT.